This entry describes one TCR beta chain. Its cognate antigen is unknown. The repertoire was sequenced with immunoSEQ multiplex PCR; TCRdb's copy has only in-frame clones and lacks some. Of some 130,000 clones listed, 75% to 90% were seen once; the top ten hold about 6%. V was trimmed by 5 bases and J by 1 base, leaving 18 bases between them. Germline V gene data show CDR1 as SGHRS and CDR2 as YFSETQ. CDR3 length: 16 residues. This sample is drawn from a study of T cell responses to AZD1222 COVID-19 vaccine. Whole-study results and caveats: Among spike-specific TCRs, nearly half reportedly target unmutated variant regions. Spike was spanned by vaccine-associated CD4 TCRs, with dominance at 160-218 and 743-854. White British donors predominated, females outnumbered males, and clonal diversity was possibly underestimated.

This TCR was recovered from an adult in good health. The J gene is TRBJ1-1, the V gene TRBV5-1; a weak D match, TRBD1 (6 bases). The sample here was peripheral blood, taken on day 0 of AZD1222 vaccination. The CDR3 here is CASSYFMGAGNTEAFF. In nucleotides, the CDR3 is TGCGCCAGCAGTTATTTCATGGGGGCAGGGAACACTGAAGCTTTCTTT.